The 26 T cell receptor beta chains listed next were all sequenced from one sample in a study of T cells after posttransplantation cyclophosphamide. TCRdb's table, derived via immunoSEQ multiplex PCR, lists solely in-frame clones and lacks some. The table records under 15,000 clones without singletons, the ten largest covering about 7.3%. Sequencing used PBMCs. These receptor sequences come from a middle-aged woman in good health, CMV-negative, and a related stem cell transplant donor.

This clone was seen repeatedly, ten times or more. The DNA of the CDR3 is TGTGCCAGCAGCTTAGGGGCTAGCGGAGCTAATGAGCAGTTCTTC. It encodes CASSLGASGANEQFF. The chain employs TRBV11-1 and TRBJ2-1; 7 bases agree with TRBD2. This CDR3 is 15 amino acids long. The germline V gene has CDR1 SGHAT and CDR2 FQDESV (reference sequence). After removal of 1 base from V and 7 bases from J, the junction contained 7 bases not matched to a gene.

This clone was recorded many times. V usage is TRBV19 and J usage is TRBJ2-1; TRBD1 agrees at 7 bases. J lost 10 bases, V lost 4 bases, and 10 bases had no gene match. Germline CDR1 LNHDA, CDR2 SQIVND (reference sequence). The length of the CDR3 is 14 residues. CDR3 sequence (DNA): TGTGCCAGTAGTAGAGGTGAGGGGGCTAACGAGCAGTTCTTC. Translating it yields CASSRGEGANEQFF.

This clone was observed many times. The chain joins TRBV6-5 to TRBJ1-2, with D tentatively TRBD1 (6 bases). Trimming removed 6 bases from V and 1 base from J, with 9 bases in between. Germline CDR1 MNHEY, CDR2 SVGAGI. The CDR3 is 13 amino acids. CDR3 sequence (DNA): TGTGCCAGCAGCAACAGGGTTAACTATGGCTACACCTTC. This encodes CASSNRVNYGYTF.

This chain connects TRBV9 to TRBJ2-2, with 9 bases lining up with TRBD2. The CDR3 runs to 15 residues. In germline, CDR1 is SGDLS, CDR2 YYNGEE. With V trimmed by 0 bases and J by 7 bases, 4 bases remained unmatched. The CDR3 protein is CASSVALAGVGELFF. The CDR3 coding sequence is TGTGCCAGCAGCGTAGCTTTAGCGGGAGTCGGGGAGCTGTTTTTT.

This clone was observed many times. The chain links TRBV5-1 to TRBJ2-7; a possible D gene is TRBD2 (5 bases). This CDR3 spans 14 amino acids. CDR1 and CDR2 from the germline V gene are SGHRS and YFSETQ. V lost 4 bases, J lost 1 base, and 12 bases lay in between. CDR3: CASSPLDNSYEQYF. The CDR3 coding sequence is TGCGCCAGCAGCCCACTAGATAATTCCTACGAGCAGTACTTC.

Many counts were recorded for this clone. The J gene is TRBJ2-1, the V gene TRBV5-1, with D perhaps TRBD2 (7 bases). V was pared by 0 bases and J by 6 bases, with 13 bases between. This CDR3 is 15 amino acids long. Germline V gene lookup returns CDR1 SGHRS and CDR2 YFSETQ. The CDR3 region is CASSLGGGRSNEQFF. CDR3 bases: TGCGCCAGCAGCTTGGGGGGGGGCCGGAGCAATGAGCAGTTCTTC.

About this clone: This may be a read error: a much more frequent sequence differs by one nucleotide. Other DNA sequences within the sample encode an identical CDR3. V usage is TRBV4-2 and J usage is TRBJ1-2, with D perhaps TRBD1 (5 bases). The V and J ends lost 0 bases and 4 bases respectively, with 15 bases between them. Per germline, CDR1 LGHNA and CDR2 YNFKEQ. The CDR3 runs 16 residues. CDR3 coding DNA: TGTGCCAGCAGCCAAGATGGGTTCTCGGGACTCTATGGCTACACCTTC. Its protein is CASSQDGFSGLYGYTF.

This clone came up a few times. The chain recombines TRBV30 with TRBJ2-7; possible D gene TRBD1, 6 bases. Trimming left V 2 bases short and J 4 bases short, with 12 bases between. CDR1 is GTSNPN, CDR2 SVGIG, per germline (reference sequence). CDR3 length: 13 amino acids. Here the CDR3 reads CAWSITGPYEQYF. The CDR3 DNA follows: TGTGCCTGGAGTATAACAGGGCCTTACGAGCAGTACTTC.

This clone was counted many times. Germline is not matched at one junction end, which may reflect a read error. The gene calls are TRBV7-4 and TRBJ2-1, with 10 bases aligning to TRBD2. The CDR3 loop spans 17 amino acids. Germline V CDR1 and CDR2: SGHVT, SQSDAQ. The CDR3 sequence is CARSLTGLAGELNEQFF. As DNA, the CDR3 is TGTGCCAGAAGCTTAACAGGCCTAGCGGGAGAGTTGAATGAGCAGTTCTTC.

This clone was counted at least ten times. The genes are TRBV28 and TRBJ1-1; D possibly corresponds to TRBD1 (5 bases). V lost 3 bases, J lost 8 bases, and 19 bases lay in between. CDR1 is MDHEN, CDR2 SYDVKM, per germline. The CDR3 is 15 residues long. CDR3 sequence: CASSFQSAGLLEAFF. DNA for the CDR3: TGTGCCAGCAGTTTTCAAAGCGCAGGGCTTCTCGAAGCTTTCTTT.

In its sample, this clone was seen many times. The rearrangement uses TRBV2 and TRBJ2-7; a weak D match, TRBD1 (6 bases). CDR1 is SNHLY, CDR2 FYNNEI, per germline. The CDR3 is 14 amino acids. With 7 bases removed from V and 2 bases from J, the gap between germline ends came to 15 bases. For the CDR3, the DNA is TGTGCCAGCAAAACCGGGACACCAGCCTACGAGCAGTACTTC. Translating gives CASKTGTPAYEQYF. Using reference TRBV2 and TRBJ2-7 for the parts outside the CDR3, the full variable domain is EPEVTQTPSHQVTQMGQEVILRCVPISNHLYFYWYRQILGQKVEFLVSFYNNEISEKSEIFDDQFSVERPDGSNFTLKIRSTKLEDSAMYFCASKTGTPAYEQYFGPGTRLTVT.

This clone occurred many times. The V and J genes are TRBV19 and TRBJ1-2, with TRBD1 identical over 9 bases. V lost 4 bases to trimming and J lost 7 bases; unmatched junction nucleotides: 7. Germline V gene data show CDR1 as LNHDA and CDR2 as SQIVND (reference sequence). The CDR3 spans 14 residues. CDR3 residues: CASSRGQGTAGYTF. The CDR3 nucleotides read TGTGCCAGTAGTAGAGGACAGGGGACGGCTGGCTACACCTTC. Drawing the rest from reference TRBV19 and TRBJ1-2, the complete variable domain is DGGITQSPKYLFRKEGQNVTLSCEQNLNHDAMYWYRQDPGQGLRLIYYSQIVNDFQKGDIAEGYSVSREKKESFPLTVTSAQKNPTAFYLCASSRGQGTAGYTFGSGTRLTVV.

V is TRBV5-6 and J is TRBJ2-7; 8 bases match TRBD2. V was clipped by 5 bases and J by 3 bases; unmatched bases: 13. CDR1 and CDR2 from the germline V gene are SGHDT and YYEEEE. The CDR3 runs to 16 residues. The CDR3 DNA follows: TGTGCCAGCAGTTACGCCGGGACTAGTGTTTTCTACGAGCAGTACTTC. This sequence encodes CASSYAGTSVFYEQYF.

This clone was observed many times. This rearrangement joins TRBV5-4 to TRBJ2-3; TRBD2 is a possible D gene (8 bases). The germline CDR1 and CDR2 sequences are SGHNT and YYREEE (reference sequence). The CDR3 sequence is 16 residues long. V gave up 6 bases and J gave up 3 bases, with 20 bases separating them. CDR3 region: CASTQGGAGGTDTQYF. In nucleotides, the CDR3 is TGTGCCAGCACCCAGGGGGGGGCGGGGGGAACAGATACGCAGTATTTT.

This clone has a count of ten or more. CDR3 residues: CASSLDRGETYEQYF. The CDR3 coding sequence is TGTGCCAGCAGCTTAGACAGGGGTGAAACCTACGAGCAGTACTTC. The rearrangement links TRBV7-2 to TRBJ2-7; 7 bases agree with TRBD1. CDR3 length: 15 amino acids. J was trimmed by 2 bases and V by 1 base; bases with no gene match: 5. CDR1 is SGHTA, CDR2 FQGNSA, per germline.

There are many counts of this clone. The V call is TRBV6-1, the J call TRBJ2-5; TRBD2 matches 8 bases. In germline, CDR1 is MNHNS, CDR2 SASEGT. CDR3 size: 17 residues. With V trimmed by 7 bases and J by 7 bases, 20 bases remained unmatched. CDR3 DNA sequence: TGTGCCAGCACTGAGCTAGGGGCGGGGGGTGCAAGAGTGACCCAGTACTTC. Its translation is CASTELGAGGARVTQYF.

This clone was seen many times. The chain combines TRBV7-2 with TRBJ2-1; 7 positions match TRBD2. This CDR3 spans 16 amino acids. The germline gives CDR1 SGHTA, CDR2 FQGNSA. V lost 1 base, J lost 5 bases, and 8 bases stayed unmatched. The CDR3 DNA sequence: TGTGCCAGCAGCTTAGGGGCTAGCGGAGCAGACAATGAGCAGTTCTTC. It yields the protein CASSLGASGADNEQFF.

This clone has a count of ten or more. The rearrangement links TRBV7-8 to TRBJ2-7; D remains unclear. CDR1 and CDR2 from the germline V gene are SGHVS and FQNEAQ. The CDR3 length is 13 residues. V gave up 2 bases and J gave up 0 bases, with 5 bases separating them. The CDR3 DNA sequence: TGTGCCAGCAGCTTAACAGCCTCCTACGAGCAGTACTTC. It is translated as CASSLTASYEQYF.

This clone has at least ten counts. The V call is TRBV7-9, the J call TRBJ2-3, with TRBD1 matching 10 bases. CDR1 and CDR2 from the germline V gene are SEHNR and FQNEAQ (reference sequence). The junction had 6 bases not matched to a gene; V was cut back by 4 bases and J by 5 bases. This CDR3 is built from 15 residues. The CDR3 DNA reads TGTGCCAGCAGCTCGGGACAGGGGTTCGTAGATACGCAGTATTTT. Its translation: CASSSGQGFVDTQYF.

This clone was recorded many times. The gene calls are TRBV7-8 and TRBJ1-3; no clear D. This CDR3 comprises 14 residues. Germline V gene data show CDR1 as SGHVS and CDR2 as FQNEAQ. The germline V and J ends were trimmed by 3 bases and 4 bases, with 10 bases remaining between them. As DNA, the CDR3 is TGTGCCAGCAGCTTTACCGCGCCGGGAAACACCATATATTTT. This gives the protein CASSFTAPGNTIYF. The full variable domain, its missing parts supplied by reference TRBV7-8 and TRBJ1-3, is GAGVSQSPRYKVAKRGQDVALRCDPISGHVSLFWYQQALGQGPEFLTYFQNEAQLDKSGLPSDRFFAERPEGSVSTLKIQRTQQEDSAVYLCASSFTAPGNTIYFGEGSWLTVV.

The V gene is TRBV29-1, the J gene TRBJ2-1, with D hard to call. Trimming cost V 5 bases and J 7 bases, with 18 bases left between them. CDR3 length equals 14 residues. Germline V lookup: CDR1 SQVTM, CDR2 ANQGSEA. The CDR3 DNA sequence: TGCAGCGTTCACGCGGAGCCGATCCATAATGAGCAGTTCTTC. It translates to CSVHAEPIHNEQFF.

In this sample, this clone turned up many times. The rearrangement links TRBV2 to TRBJ1-6; a weak D match, TRBD1 (5 bases). V lost 3 bases to trimming and J lost 7 bases, with 13 bases between them. Per germline, CDR1 SNHLY and CDR2 FYNNEI. This CDR3 spans 15 amino acids. For the CDR3, the DNA is TGTGCCAGCAGTGAGGCAGGGAGGAAGAATTCACCCCTCCACTTT. This sequence encodes CASSEAGRKNSPLHF.

This clone was found many times. The chain combines TRBV28 with TRBJ1-1, with D uncertain. The germline gives CDR1 MDHEN, CDR2 SYDVKM. V was trimmed by 7 bases and J by 3 bases, leaving 18 bases between them. This CDR3 comprises 15 residues. The CDR3 sequence is CASKRTAAEDTEAFF. The CDR3 region has the DNA TGTGCCAGCAAACGTACGGCGGCTGAAGACACTGAAGCTTTCTTT. The whole variable domain, filled in from reference TRBV28 and TRBJ1-1, reads DVKVTQSSRYLVKRTGEKVFLECVQDMDHENMFWYRQDPGLGLRLIYFSYDVKMKEKGDIPEGYSVSREKKERFSLILESASTNQTSMYLCASKRTAAEDTEAFFGQGTRLTVV.

V is TRBV6-5 and J is TRBJ2-1, with 7 bases that match TRBD2. Germline trimming cut 6 bases from V and 7 bases from J; bases unmatched to any gene: 6. Germline V gives CDR1 MNHEY, CDR2 SVGAGI. The CDR3 loop spans 13 amino acids. The CDR3 spells CASSRLASNEQFF. Here the CDR3 DNA reads TGTGCCAGCAGCAGACTAGCATCAAATGAGCAGTTCTTC.

Ten or more counts support this clone. The V call is TRBV14, the J call TRBJ1-1; D ambiguous. Germline values: CDR1 SGHDN, CDR2 FVKESK. CDR3 length: 14 residues. V was shortened by 0 bases and J by 9 bases, with 14 bases between the two germline ends. CDR3 sequence: CASSQESLSGKAFF. The DNA for the CDR3 is TGTGCCAGCAGCCAAGAATCGTTATCGGGGAAAGCTTTCTTT.

This clone was found many times. The chain joins TRBV7-9 to TRBJ1-4; D is perhaps TRBD1 (6 bases). CDR3 size: 16 residues. Trimming shortened V by 5 bases and J by 0 bases, and 13 bases separated the two germline ends. Germline V gene sequence: CDR1 SEHNR, CDR2 FQNEAQ (reference sequence). The CDR3: CASSTGHPATNEKLFF. For the CDR3, the DNA is TGTGCCAGCAGCACGGGACACCCAGCAACTAATGAAAAACTGTTTTTT. Looking up the rest from reference TRBV7-9 and TRBJ1-4 gives the full variable domain: DTGVSQNPRHKITKRGQNVTFRCDPISEHNRLYWYRQTLGQGPEFLTYFQNEAQLEKSRLLSDRFSAERPKGSFSTLEIQRTEQGDSAMYLCASSTGHPATNEKLFFGSGTQLSVL.